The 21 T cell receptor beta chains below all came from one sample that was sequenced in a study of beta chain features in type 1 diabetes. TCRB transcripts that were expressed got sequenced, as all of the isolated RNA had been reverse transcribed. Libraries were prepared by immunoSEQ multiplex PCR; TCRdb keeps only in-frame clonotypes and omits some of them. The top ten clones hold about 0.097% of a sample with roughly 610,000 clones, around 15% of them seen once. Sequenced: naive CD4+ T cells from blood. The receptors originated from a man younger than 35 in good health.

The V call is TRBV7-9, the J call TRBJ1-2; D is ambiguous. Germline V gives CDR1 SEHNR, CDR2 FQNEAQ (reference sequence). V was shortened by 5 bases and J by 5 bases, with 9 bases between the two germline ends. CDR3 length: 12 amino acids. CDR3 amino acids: CASSLNIYGYTF. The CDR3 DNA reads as TGTGCCAGCAGCCTAAACATTTATGGCTACACCTTC.

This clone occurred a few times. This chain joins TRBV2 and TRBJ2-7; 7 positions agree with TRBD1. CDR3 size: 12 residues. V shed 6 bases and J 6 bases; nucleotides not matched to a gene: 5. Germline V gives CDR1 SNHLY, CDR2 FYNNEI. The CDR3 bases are TGTGCCAGCAGAGACAGGGAATTCGAGCAGTACTTC. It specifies CASRDREFEQYF.

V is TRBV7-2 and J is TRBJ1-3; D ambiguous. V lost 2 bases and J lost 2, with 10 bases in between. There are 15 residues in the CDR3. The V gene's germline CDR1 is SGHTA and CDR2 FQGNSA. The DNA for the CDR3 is TGTGCCAGCAGCTTACGGCCTTTCCCTGGAAACACCATATATTTT. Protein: CASSLRPFPGNTIYF.

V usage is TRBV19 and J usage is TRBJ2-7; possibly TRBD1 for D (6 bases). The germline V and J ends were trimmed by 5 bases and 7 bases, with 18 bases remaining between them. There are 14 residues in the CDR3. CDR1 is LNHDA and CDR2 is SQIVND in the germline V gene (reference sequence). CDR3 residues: CASSVNRDIGEQYF. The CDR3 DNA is TGTGCCAGTAGTGTAAACAGGGATATCGGGGAGCAGTACTTC.

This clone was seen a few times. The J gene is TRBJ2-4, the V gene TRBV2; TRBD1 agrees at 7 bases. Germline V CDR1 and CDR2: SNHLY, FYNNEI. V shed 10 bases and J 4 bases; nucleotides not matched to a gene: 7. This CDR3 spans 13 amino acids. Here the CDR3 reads CANARDRKNIQYF. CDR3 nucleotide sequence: TGTGCCAACGCCAGGGACAGAAAAAACATTCAGTACTTC.

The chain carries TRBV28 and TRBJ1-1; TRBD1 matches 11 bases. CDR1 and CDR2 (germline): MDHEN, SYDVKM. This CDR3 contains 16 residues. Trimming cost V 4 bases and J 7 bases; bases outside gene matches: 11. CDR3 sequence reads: CASSSALGQGVSEAFF. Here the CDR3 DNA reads TGTGCCAGCAGTTCTGCCCTGGGACAGGGGGTGAGTGAAGCTTTCTTT.

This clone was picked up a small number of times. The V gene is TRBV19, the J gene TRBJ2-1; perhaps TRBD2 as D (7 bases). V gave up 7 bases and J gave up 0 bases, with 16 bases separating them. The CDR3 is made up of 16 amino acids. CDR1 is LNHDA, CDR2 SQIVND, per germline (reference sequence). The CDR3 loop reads CASNPAAGASYNEQFF. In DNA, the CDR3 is TGTGCCAGTAACCCCGCCGCGGGGGCCTCCTACAATGAGCAGTTCTTC.

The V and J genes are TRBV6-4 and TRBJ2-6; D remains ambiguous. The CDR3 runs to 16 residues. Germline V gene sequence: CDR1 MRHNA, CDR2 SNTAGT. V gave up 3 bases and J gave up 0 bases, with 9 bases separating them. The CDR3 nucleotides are TGTGCCAGCAGTGAATACTGGGACTCTGGGGCCAACGTCCTGACTTTC. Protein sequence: CASSEYWDSGANVLTF.

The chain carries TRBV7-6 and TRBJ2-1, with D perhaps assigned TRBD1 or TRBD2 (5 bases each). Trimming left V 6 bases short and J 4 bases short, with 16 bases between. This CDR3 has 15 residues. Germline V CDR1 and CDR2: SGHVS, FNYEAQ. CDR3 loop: CASSPGTFGYNEQFF. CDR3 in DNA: TGTGCCAGCAGTCCAGGGACCTTTGGTTACAATGAGCAGTTCTTC.

This chain's CDR3 is CASSSGTGGGYTF. In DNA, the CDR3 is TGTGCCAGCAGTTCGGGGACAGGGGGAGGCTACACCTTC. The chain carries TRBV6-5 and TRBJ1-2; 11 positions agree with TRBD1. The CDR3 runs to 13 residues. The J segment lost 8 bases and the V segment lost 4 bases, leaving 3 bases of the junction unmatched. The germline gives CDR1 MNHEY, CDR2 SVGAGI.

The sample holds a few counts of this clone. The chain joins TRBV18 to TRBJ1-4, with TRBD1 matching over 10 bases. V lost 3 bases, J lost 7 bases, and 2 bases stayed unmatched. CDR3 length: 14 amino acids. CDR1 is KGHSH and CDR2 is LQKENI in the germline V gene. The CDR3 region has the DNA TGTGCCAGCTCACCTAGGGACAGGGGTGAAAAACTGTTTTTT. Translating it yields CASSPRDRGEKLFF.

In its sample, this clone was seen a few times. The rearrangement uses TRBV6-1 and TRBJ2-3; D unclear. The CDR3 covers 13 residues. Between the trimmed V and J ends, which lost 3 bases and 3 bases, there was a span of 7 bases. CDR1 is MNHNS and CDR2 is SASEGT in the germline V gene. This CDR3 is CASSEQVTDTQYF. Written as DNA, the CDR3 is TGTGCCAGCAGTGAGCAGGTTACAGATACGCAGTATTTT.

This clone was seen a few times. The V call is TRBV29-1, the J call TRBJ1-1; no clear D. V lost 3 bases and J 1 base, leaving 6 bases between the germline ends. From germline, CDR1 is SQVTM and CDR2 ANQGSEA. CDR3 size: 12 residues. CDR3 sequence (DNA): TGCAGCGTTGACACGCCGAACACTGAAGCTTTCTTT. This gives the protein CSVDTPNTEAFF.

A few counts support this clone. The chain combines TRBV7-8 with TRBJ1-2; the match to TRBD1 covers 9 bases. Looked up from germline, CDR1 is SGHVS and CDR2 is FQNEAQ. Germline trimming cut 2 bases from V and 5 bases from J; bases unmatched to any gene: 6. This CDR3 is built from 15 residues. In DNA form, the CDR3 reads TGTGCCAGCAGCTTATCCAGGACAGGGGTTTATGGCTACACCTTC. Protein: CASSLSRTGVYGYTF.

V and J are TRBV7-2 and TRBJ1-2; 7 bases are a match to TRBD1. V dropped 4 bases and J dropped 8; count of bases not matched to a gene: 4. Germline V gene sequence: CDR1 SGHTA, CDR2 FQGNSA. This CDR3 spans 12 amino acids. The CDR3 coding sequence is TGTGCCAGCAGCTCAAGGGGGCCCGGCTACACCTTC. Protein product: CASSSRGPGYTF.

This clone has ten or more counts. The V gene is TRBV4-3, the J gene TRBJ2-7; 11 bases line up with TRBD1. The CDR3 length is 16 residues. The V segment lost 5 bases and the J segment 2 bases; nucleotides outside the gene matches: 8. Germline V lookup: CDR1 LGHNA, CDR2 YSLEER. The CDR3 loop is CASSRAGTGGTYEQYF. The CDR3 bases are TGCGCCAGCAGCAGAGCAGGGACAGGGGGGACCTACGAGCAGTACTTC.

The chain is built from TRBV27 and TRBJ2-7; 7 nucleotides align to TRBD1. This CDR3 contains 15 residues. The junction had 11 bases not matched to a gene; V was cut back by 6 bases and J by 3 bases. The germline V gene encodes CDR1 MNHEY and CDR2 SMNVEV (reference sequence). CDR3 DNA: TGTGCCAGCAGCGACAGGGTTCAACTGGGCTACGAGCAGTACTTC. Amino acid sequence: CASSDRVQLGYEQYF.

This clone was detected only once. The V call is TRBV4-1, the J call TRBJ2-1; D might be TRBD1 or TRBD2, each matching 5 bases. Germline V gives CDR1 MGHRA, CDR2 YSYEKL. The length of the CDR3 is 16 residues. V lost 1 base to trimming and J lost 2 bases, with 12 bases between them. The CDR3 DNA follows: TGCGCCAGCAGCCAAGTCTTAGTGGGGGCCTACAATGAGCAGTTCTTC. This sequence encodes CASSQVLVGAYNEQFF.

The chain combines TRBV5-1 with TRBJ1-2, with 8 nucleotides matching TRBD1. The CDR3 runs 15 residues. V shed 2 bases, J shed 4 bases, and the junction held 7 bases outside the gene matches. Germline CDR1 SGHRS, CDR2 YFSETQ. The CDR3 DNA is TGCGCCAGCAGCTTAGGACAGGGAGATCTCTATGGCTACACCTTC. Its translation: CASSLGQGDLYGYTF.

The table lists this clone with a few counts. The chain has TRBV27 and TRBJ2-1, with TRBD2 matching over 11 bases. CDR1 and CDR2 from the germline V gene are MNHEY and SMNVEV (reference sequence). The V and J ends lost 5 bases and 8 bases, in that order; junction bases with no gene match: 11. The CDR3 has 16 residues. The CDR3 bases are TGTGCCAGCAGTCAACAAAGACTAGCGGGGAGGGATGAGCAGTTCTTC. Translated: CASSQQRLAGRDEQFF.

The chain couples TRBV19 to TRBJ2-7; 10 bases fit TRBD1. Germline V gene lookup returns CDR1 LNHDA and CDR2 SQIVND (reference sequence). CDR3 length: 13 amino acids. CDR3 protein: CASGTGDSYEQYF. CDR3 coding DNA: TGTGCTTCCGGGACAGGGGACTCCTACGAGCAGTACTTC. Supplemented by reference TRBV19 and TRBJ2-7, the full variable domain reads DGGITQSPKYLFRKEGQNVTLSCEQNLNHDAMYWYRQDPGQGLRLIYYSQIVNDFQKGDIAEGYSVSREKKESFPLTVTSAQKNPTAFYLCASGTGDSYEQYFGPGTRLTVT.